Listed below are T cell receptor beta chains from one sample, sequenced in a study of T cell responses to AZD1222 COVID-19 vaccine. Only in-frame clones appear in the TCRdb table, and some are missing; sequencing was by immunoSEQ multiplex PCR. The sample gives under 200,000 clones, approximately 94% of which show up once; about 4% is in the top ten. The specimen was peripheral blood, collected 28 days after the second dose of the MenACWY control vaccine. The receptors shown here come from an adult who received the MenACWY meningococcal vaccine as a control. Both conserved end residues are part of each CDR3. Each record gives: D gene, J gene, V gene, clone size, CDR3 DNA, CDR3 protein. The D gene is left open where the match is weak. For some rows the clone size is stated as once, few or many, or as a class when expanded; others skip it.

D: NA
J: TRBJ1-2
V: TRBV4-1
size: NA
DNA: TGCGCCAGCAGCCAAGATCCGAAGAGACAGAGACCGGTGGGGCCGGGCTACACCTTC
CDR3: CASSQDPKRQRPVGPGYTF

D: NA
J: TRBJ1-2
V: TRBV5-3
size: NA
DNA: TGTGCCAGAATACAGGAAGGCTACACCTTC
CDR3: CARIQEGYTF

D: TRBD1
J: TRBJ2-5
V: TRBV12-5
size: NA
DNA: TGTGCTAGTGGTTTGGTACAGGGGCCGCAAGAGACCCAGTACTTC
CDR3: CASGLVQGPQETQYF

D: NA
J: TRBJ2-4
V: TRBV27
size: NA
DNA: TGTGCCAGCAGTTTGGGAGCAGCGGTAGCCAAAAACATTCAGTACTTC
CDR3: CASSLGAAVAKNIQYF

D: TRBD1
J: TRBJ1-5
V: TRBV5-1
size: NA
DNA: TGCGCCAGCAGCATAACGACAGGGTTTGGCCAGCCCCAGCATTTT
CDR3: CASSITTGFGQPQHF

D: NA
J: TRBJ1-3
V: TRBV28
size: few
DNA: TGTGCCAGCAGTTTATATGCGCGGCAAATGTATGGAAACACCATATATTTT
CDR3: CASSLYARQMYGNTIYF

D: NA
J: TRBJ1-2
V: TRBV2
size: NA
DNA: TGTGCCAGCAGTGAAGAGCGTAACTATGGCTACACCTTC
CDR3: CASSEERNYGYTF

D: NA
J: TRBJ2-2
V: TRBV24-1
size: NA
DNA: TGTGCCTCCCGCGCCGGGACCACCACGTATTCGGAGCTGTTTTTT
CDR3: CASRAGTTTYSELFF

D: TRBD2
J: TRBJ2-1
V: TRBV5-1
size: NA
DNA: TGCGCCAGCAGCCCCTCCGGACTAGCGGGTATCCTAAATGAGCAGTTCTTC
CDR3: CASSPSGLAGILNEQFF

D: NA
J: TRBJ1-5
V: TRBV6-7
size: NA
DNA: TGTGCCAGCAGTTACCCTACAGGGCCCCCGGAGCCCCAGCATTTT
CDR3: CASSYPTGPPEPQHF

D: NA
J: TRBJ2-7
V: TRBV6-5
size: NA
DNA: TGTGCCACCAGAGGGGGCTCCTACGAGCAGTACTTC
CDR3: CATRGGSYEQYF

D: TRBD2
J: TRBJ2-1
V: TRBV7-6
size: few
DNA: TGTGCCAGCAGCTCGGGACTAGCCCCTATGGGGAATGAGCAGTTCTTC
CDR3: CASSSGLAPMGNEQFF

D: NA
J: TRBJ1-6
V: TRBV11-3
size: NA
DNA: TGTGCCAGCAGCGCACAAGACAGGATTAATTCACCCCTCCACTTT
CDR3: CASSAQDRINSPLHF

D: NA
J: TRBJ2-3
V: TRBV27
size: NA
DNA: TGTGCCAGCAGTCCTCCCCGGCTAGTTCAGACGATAGATACGCAGTATTTT
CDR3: CASSPPRLVQTIDTQYF

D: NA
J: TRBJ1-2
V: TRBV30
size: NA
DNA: TGTGCCCTGACGATTAGTAGAGGACGAAAACATGGCTACACCTTC
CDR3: CALTISRGRKHGYTF

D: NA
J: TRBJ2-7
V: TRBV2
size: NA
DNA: TGTGCCCGCAGGGGGGGAGGGGGGAGAGACGAGCAGTACTTC
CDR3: CARRGGGGRDEQYF

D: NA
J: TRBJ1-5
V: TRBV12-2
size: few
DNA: TGTGCAAGTCGCTTGGGAGATCGGCGCAATCAGCCCCAGCATTTT
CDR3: CASRLGDRRNQPQHF

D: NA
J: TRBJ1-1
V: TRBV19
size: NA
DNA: TGTGCCAGTTCCTTCGGACCCCGAGGCGCTTTCTTT
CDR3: CASSFGPRGAFF

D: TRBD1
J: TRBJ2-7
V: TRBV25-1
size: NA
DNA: TGTGCCAGCAGCATCCCCCGGGACAGGGGGTACTACGAGCAGTACTTC
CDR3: CASSIPRDRGYYEQYF

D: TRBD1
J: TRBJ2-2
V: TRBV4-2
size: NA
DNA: TGTGCCAGCGGCAGGGGGCACGGCACCGGGGAGCTGTTTTTT
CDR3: CASGRGHGTGELFF

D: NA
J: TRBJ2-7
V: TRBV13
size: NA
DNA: TGTGCCAGCAGCTTAAAGGCATACGGGACTTACTCCTACGAGCAGTACTTC
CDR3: CASSLKAYGTYSYEQYF

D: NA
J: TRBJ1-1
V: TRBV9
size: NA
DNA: TGTGCCAGCAGCGTAGGGGCAGGGTCCTTGATGAACACTGAAGCTTTCTTT
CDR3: CASSVGAGSLMNTEAFF

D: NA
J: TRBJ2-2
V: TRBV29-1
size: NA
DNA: TGCAGCGTTGTAGAGGGGGCCGGGGAGCTGTTTTTT
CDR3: CSVVEGAGELFF

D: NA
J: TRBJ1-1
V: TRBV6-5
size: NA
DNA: TGTGCCAGCAGTTACTCGATAGGGAGGGGCACTGAAGCTTTCTTT
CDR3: CASSYSIGRGTEAFF

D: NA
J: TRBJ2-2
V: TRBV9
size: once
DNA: TGTGCCAGCAGCCCTAAGGGTCTTCCGACCGGGGAGCTGTTTTTT
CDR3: CASSPKGLPTGELFF

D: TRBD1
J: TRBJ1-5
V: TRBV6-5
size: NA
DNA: TGTGCCAGCAGTACAGGACAGGGGGGCAATCAGCCCCAGCATTTT
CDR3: CASSTGQGGNQPQHF

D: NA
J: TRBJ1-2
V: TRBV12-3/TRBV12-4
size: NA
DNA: TGTGCCAGCGCCATGGCGGGGGCTGCCCACACCTTC
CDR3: CASAMAGAAHTF

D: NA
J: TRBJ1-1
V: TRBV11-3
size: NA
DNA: TGTGCCACCCACCTCGGTAGAGGGCGCGCGAACACTGAAGCTTTCTTT
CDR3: CATHLGRGRANTEAFF

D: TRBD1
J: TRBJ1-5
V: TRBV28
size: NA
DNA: TGTGCCAGCAACGACAGGGGGCTGATAGGGAATCAGCCCCAGCATTTT
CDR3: CASNDRGLIGNQPQHF

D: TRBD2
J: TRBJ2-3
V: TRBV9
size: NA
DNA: TGTGCCAGCAGCGTTCGCGGGACTAACACAGATACGCAGTATTTT
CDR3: CASSVRGTNTDTQYF

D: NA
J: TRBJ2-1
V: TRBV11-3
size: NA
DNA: TGTGCCAGCAGCTTATTCGGGAGCAATGAGCAGTTCTTC
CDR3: CASSLFGSNEQFF

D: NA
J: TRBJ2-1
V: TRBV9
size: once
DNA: TGTGCCAGCAGCGTAGGGCTCGGGAGTTCCTACAATGAGCAGTTCTTC
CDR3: CASSVGLGSSYNEQFF

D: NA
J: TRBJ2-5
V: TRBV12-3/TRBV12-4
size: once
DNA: TGTGCCAGCAGCCCGGGTGAGAGGAGCCAGTACTTC
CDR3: CASSPGERSQYF